This T cell receptor beta chain was retrieved from a study of neoadjuvant anti-PD-1 for oral cavity cancer (TCRdb year 2021). Describing the broader study: Before curative-intent surgical resection, most patients were given three to four biweekly doses of nivolumab at 3 mg/kg. Patients without progression received a fourth nivolumab dose around day 43 and underwent definitive surgical resection on days 50-56. The parent correlative cohort had 12 patients and a response rate of about 35%. Responders were defined as patients with complete response, partial response or stable disease by RECIST 1.1; non-responders were defined as patients with progression.

Of note for this clone: The antigen it binds to is not known. No quality values exist for individual bases; no much larger clone is one base distant.

PBMC libraries used mostly roughly 480 ng of input genomic DNA for deep sequencing, with six replicates per sample. Following the manufacturer's instructions, the team built TCRbeta libraries using the immunoSEQ hsTCRbeta kit. The completed libraries were mixed into a single pool at 3 nM, then sequenced with an Illumina NovaSeq 6000 S4 flow cell. Per the source publication's procedure: The immunoSEQ Analyzer handled quality control and preprocessing of the raw data. The analysis was limited to productive rearrangements, and each clonotype was defined by a unique CDR3 amino acid sequence. Repertoire clonality was estimated as the Gini-Simpson index, which was calculated using the R package tcR. Student's t test was used to compare Gini indices, and Pearson correlation was used to assess associations with tumor size change. This immuneACCESS table, as held by TCRdb, lists in-frame sequences with V and J called but not all clones. Of the missing ones, under half trace to an unresolved V gene in checked studies; the others have no known cause. V, J and clone size reflect that table, while D and trimming were determined from the DNA. The sample records roughly 9,500 clones, about 70% of which are singletons. Clones ranked in the top ten supply roughly 4.2% of the sample.

Summary of the overall study and its limitations: After neoadjuvant nivolumab, T cell clonality (Gini index) in PBMCs was significantly higher in non-responders than in responders. Higher pretreatment blood TCRbeta clonality and lower post-treatment tumor TCRbeta clonality were correlated with higher pretreatment blood Treg/Th17 ratios. The TCR analyses had only a few patients in each response group, and the authors called for validation in larger cohorts.

The time point label, as the study defines it: after neoadjuvant nivolumab, at surgical resection. Patients had been newly diagnosed with stage II-IVA oral cavity squamous cell carcinoma, and no prior systemic or radiation treatment had been given to the patients. The cohort consisted of patients with HPV-negative, locally advanced oral cavity squamous cell carcinoma. Peripheral blood mononuclear cells were analyzed directly and were not maintained or expanded in culture. Samples came from a longitudinal correlative study of a single-arm phase II trial of neoadjuvant nivolumab in oral cavity squamous cell carcinoma. Subject-matched pre- and post-treatment PBMCs and tumors from three responders and three non-responders underwent genomic DNA-based TCRbeta sequencing. Peripheral blood mononuclear cells were drawn once before nivolumab treatment and a second time after treatment, when surgery took place. Genomic DNA was isolated from PBMCs using the Maxwell RSC DNA from Cells kit.

The sequences come from PBMCs, collected after nivolumab (anti-PD-1) treatment. The receptor was isolated from a person aged 35 to 85 with oral cavity squamous cell carcinoma.

DNA sequence: TGTGCCTGGAGTGTCCGGGACAGGGGACAGCCCCAGCATTTT. This yields the protein CAWSVRDRGQPQHF. The chain is made from TRBV30 and TRBJ1-5, with TRBD1 matching 10 junction bases. Via the germline V gene (reference sequence), CDR1 is GTSNPN and CDR2 SVGIG. V is trimmed back by 0 bases and J by 7 bases, and the junction contains 3 bases that no gene match accounts for. The CDR3 sequence holds 14 residues, the cysteine and phenylalanine included. Left in the record is the CDR3 DNA by itself, 42 bases read in frame from the first base. The entire variable domain, with the stretches around the CDR3 drawn from the reference TRBV30 and TRBJ1-5 proteins, is SQTIHQWPATLVQPVGSPLSLECTVEGTSNPNLYWYRQAAGRGLQLLFYSVGIGQISSEVPQNLSASRPQDRQFILSSKKLLLSDSGFYLCAWSVRDRGQPQHFGDGTRLSIL.